The clone carrying this T cell receptor (beta chain) appeared a few times. This entry belongs to a study of graft-versus-host responses after intestinal transplantation. Study background: Recipients were given multivisceral, liver-intestinal, or isolated intestinal transplants.

The authors processed graft tissue to release intraepithelial and lamina propria lymphocytes. The repertoire was sequenced with immunoSEQ multiplex PCR; TCRdb's copy has only in-frame clones and lacks some. The table includes some 7,200 clones, roughly 72% detected once. CDR3 length: 14 residues. Germline-derived CDR1 and CDR2 are KGHSH and LQKENI. The V gene lost 3 bases and the J gene lost 0 bases, with 5 bases spanning the gap. The sample consisted of ileum tissue, taken around 50 days after transplant. This rearrangement joins TRBV18 to TRBJ2-2; D gene unclear. The sequence was obtained from a human patient who received an intestinal transplant, so some T cells may come from the graft donor. CDR3: CASSPQTNTGELFF. Written as DNA, the CDR3 is TGTGCCAGCTCACCTCAAACGAACACCGGGGAGCTGTTTTTT. The whole variable domain, filled in from reference TRBV18 and TRBJ2-2, reads NAGVMQNPRHLVRRRGQEARLRCSPMKGHSHVYWYRQLPEEGLKFMVYLQKENIIDESGMPKERFSAEFPKEGPSILRIQQVVRGDSAAYFCASSPQTNTGELFFGEGSRLTVL.